This is a list of T cell receptor beta chains from one sample in a study of cytomegalovirus exposure and HLA in healthy donors. The method was immunoSEQ multiplex PCR; TCRdb's version includes in-frame clones alone and lacks a portion of them. Of under 95,000 clones in the sample, approximately 79% were seen once. The specimen was PBMCs. These receptors originate from a woman aged 35 to 49 in good health and CMV-seropositive. The CDR3 runs from the conserved cysteine through the conserved F or W. The D gene is left open where the match is weak. Rows give clone size only sometimes, using once, few, many, or a class for an expanded clone.

j_call	clone_size	d_call	cdr3_length	v_call	cdr3_aa	cdr3_nt
TRBJ2-7	-	-	14	TRBV5-1	CASSPGLGAYEQYF	TGCGCCAGCAGCCCAGGACTGGGTGCCTACGAGCAGTACTTC
TRBJ2-5	-	TRBD2	19	TRBV7-9	CASSLGVEASGGPTETQYF	TGTGCCAGCAGCTTAGGTGTGGAAGCGAGCGGGGGGCCAACGGAGACCCAGTACTTC
TRBJ2-7	-	-	16	TRBV7-2	CASSSSFSRVSYEQYF	TGTGCCAGCAGCTCCTCGTTTAGCAGGGTATCGTACGAGCAGTACTTC
TRBJ1-4	few	TRBD1	18	TRBV2	CASSARTRQGGTNEKLFF	TGTGCCAGCAGTGCCCGGACCCGACAGGGAGGAACTAATGAAAAACTGTTTTTT
TRBJ2-1	few	-	14	TRBV21-1	CASLKGEDYNEQFF	TGTGCCAGCCTTAAGGGGGAAGATTACAATGAGCAGTTCTTC
TRBJ1-4	few	TRBD1	15	TRBV6-5	CASRAQGQGGEKLFF	TGTGCCAGCAGAGCTCAAGGACAGGGTGGAGAAAAACTGTTTTTT
TRBJ2-3	medium-sized	TRBD2	15	TRBV4-2	CASSQDRGGADTQYF	TGTGCCAGCAGCCAAGATCGCGGGGGGGCAGATACGCAGTATTTT
TRBJ1-1	-	-	14	TRBV6-5	CASSLLNGNTEAFF	TGTGCCAGCAGCTTACTCAATGGGAACACTGAAGCTTTCTTT
TRBJ2-5	-	-	14	TRBV5-1	CASSLEGSLETQYF	TGCGCCAGCAGCTTGGAAGGGAGCCTGGAGACCCAGTACTTC
TRBJ1-6	-	-	17	TRBV10-3	CAISEPTGGSYNSPLHF	TGTGCCATCAGTGAGCCGACTGGAGGGTCCTATAATTCACCCCTCCACTTT
TRBJ2-5	-	TRBD2	14	TRBV29-1	CSVVPAGGQETQYF	TGCAGCGTTGTGCCAGCGGGGGGACAAGAGACCCAGTACTTC
TRBJ2-7	-	TRBD2	16	TRBV7-9	CTSSRGLAGGLYEQYF	TGTACCAGCAGCCGAGGACTAGCGGGGGGGCTCTACGAGCAGTACTTC
TRBJ1-1	-	TRBD1	16	TRBV14	CASSQRTGTMNTEAFF	TGTGCCAGCAGCCAGCGGACAGGGACCATGAACACTGAAGCTTTCTTT
TRBJ1-6	-	-	15	TRBV5-4	CASRRGTDYNSPLHF	TGTGCCAGCAGGAGGGGGACGGACTATAATTCACCCCTCCACTTT
TRBJ2-7	few	-	15	TRBV6-1	CASSDGPSGTYEQYF	TGTGCCAGCAGTGATGGGCCTTCGGGAACCTACGAGCAGTACTTC
TRBJ2-7	-	-	15	TRBV25-1	CASSHSLASGREQYF	TGTGCCAGCAGCCACTCCCTAGCATCTGGAAGAGAGCAGTACTTC
TRBJ1-5	-	TRBD1	16	TRBV5-3	CARSSSDRDSYQPQHF	TGTGCCAGAAGCTCGAGTGACCGGGACAGCTATCAGCCCCAGCATTTT
TRBJ1-2	-	TRBD1	16	TRBV7-9	CASSSNSATGVGGYTF	TGTGCCAGCAGTTCTAATTCGGCGACAGGGGTTGGCGGCTACACCTTC
TRBJ1-1	-	-	16	TRBV7-8	CASKRNSFQPWTEAFF	TGTGCCAGCAAAAGGAACAGTTTTCAACCCTGGACTGAAGCTTTCTTT
TRBJ1-2	-	TRBD1	14	TRBV5-6	CASSHTQGARGYTF	TGTGCCAGCAGCCATACTCAGGGGGCACGGGGCTACACCTTC
TRBJ1-2	-	-	14	TRBV2	CASNAGTTPHGYTF	TGTGCCAGCAATGCTGGGACTACGCCACATGGCTACACCTTC
TRBJ2-3	-	-	16	TRBV9	CASSQAGQGVLDTQYF	TGTGCCAGCAGCCAGGCGGGGCAGGGGGTTTTGGATACGCAGTATTTT
TRBJ2-1	-	TRBD2	15	TRBV18	CASSGGGGYGNEQFF	TGTGCCAGCTCCGGGGGGGGCGGATATGGAAATGAGCAGTTCTTC
TRBJ2-7	-	-	13	TRBV27	CASSLQGPYEQYF	TGTGCCAGCAGTTTACAGGGGCCCTACGAGCAGTACTTC
TRBJ1-1	-	-	14	TRBV19	CASSITHLSDEAFF	TGTGCCAGTAGTATAACCCACCTTAGTGATGAAGCTTTCTTT
TRBJ2-7	-	TRBD1	15	TRBV10-3	CAISAGTGRIYEQYF	TGTGCCATCAGCGCCGGGACAGGACGAATATACGAGCAGTACTTC
TRBJ2-1	-	-	15	TRBV10-3	CAISALLGTSNEQFF	TGTGCCATCAGTGCACTACTCGGGACATCCAATGAGCAGTTCTTC
TRBJ2-5	-	TRBD2	16	TRBV5-1	CASSLAGSGGQETQYF	TGCGCCAGCAGCTTGGCGGGTAGCGGGGGCCAAGAGACCCAGTACTTC
TRBJ1-5	few	-	16	TRBV7-6	CASSLHMGNLAEPQHF	TGTGCCAGCAGCTTACACATGGGGAACTTAGCGGAGCCCCAGCATTTT
TRBJ2-5	few	-	14	TRBV12-5	CASGRERTEETQYF	TGTGCTAGTGGTCGGGAGAGAACGGAAGAGACCCAGTACTTC
TRBJ2-1	-	TRBD1	15	TRBV5-8	CASSRTGGPYNEQFF	TGTGCCAGCAGCCGAACAGGGGGCCCCTACAATGAGCAGTTCTTC
TRBJ1-4	once	-	12	TRBV15	CATGLTGEKLFF	TGTGCCACCGGACTTACAGGGGAAAAACTGTTTTTT
TRBJ1-1	-	-	13	TRBV5-1	CASSLQGRTEAFF	TGCGCCAGCAGCTTGCAGGGAAGAACTGAAGCTTTCTTT
TRBJ1-3	-	-	17	TRBV4-1	CASSQTEQDISGNTIYF	TGCGCCAGCAGCCAGACAGAACAGGATATATCTGGAAACACCATATATTTT
TRBJ2-2	-	TRBD2	17	TRBV11-2	CASSWSADSGYTGELFF	TGTGCCAGCAGCTGGTCCGCCGATAGCGGGTACACCGGGGAGCTGTTTTTT
TRBJ2-7	-	TRBD1	14	TRBV7-9	CASSETGANYEQYF	TGTGCCAGCAGCGAGACAGGGGCCAACTACGAGCAGTACTTC
TRBJ2-3	few	TRBD2	15	TRBV18	CASSPGLAGLDTQYF	TGTGCCAGCTCACCAGGACTAGCGGGGCTGGATACGCAGTATTTT
TRBJ1-1	-	-	14	TRBV5-6	CASTRRSTNTEAFF	TGTGCCAGCACCCGGCGGTCGACGAACACTGAAGCTTTCTTT
TRBJ1-1	-	-	14	TRBV5-1	CASSFDARGTEAFF	TGCGCCAGCAGCTTTGACGCCCGGGGCACTGAAGCTTTCTTT
TRBJ1-2	-	-	11	TRBV30	CACLQGDGYTF	TGTGCCTGTTTACAGGGAGACGGCTACACCTTC
TRBJ1-4	-	TRBD1	16	TRBV4-1	CASSQDNTGGREKLFF	TGCGCCAGCAGCCAAGATAACACAGGGGGCCGAGAAAAACTGTTTTTT
TRBJ2-7	-	-	12	TRBV18	CASSPGETEQYF	TGTGCCAGCTCACCGGGAGAGACCGAGCAGTACTTC
TRBJ1-4	-	TRBD1	14	TRBV5-1	CASSLGGTDEKLFF	TGCGCCAGCAGCTTGGGGGGGACAGATGAAAAACTGTTTTTT
TRBJ2-4	-	-	17	TRBV5-1	CASSLDPTGNGKNIQYF	TGCGCCAGCAGCTTGGATCCTACGGGGAACGGCAAAAACATTCAGTACTTC
TRBJ1-2	-	-	17	TRBV7-9	CASSPRLLDSANYGYTF	TGTGCCAGCAGCCCTCGCTTATTGGACAGCGCTAACTATGGCTACACCTTC
TRBJ2-5	-	-	14	TRBV7-3	CASSLQGRRETQYF	TGTGCCAGCAGCTTACAGGGGCGGCGGGAGACCCAGTACTTC
TRBJ2-7	-	TRBD1	13	TRBV7-3	CASSMTGGDEQYF	TGTGCCAGCAGCATGACAGGGGGGGACGAGCAGTACTTC
TRBJ1-6	-	-	15	TRBV5-1	CASSLDGMFDSPLHF	TGCGCCAGCAGCTTGGACGGGATGTTCGACTCACCCCTCCACTTT
TRBJ1-1	-	-	14	TRBV7-3	CASSLIGGDTEAFF	TGTGCCAGCAGCCTAATCGGGGGGGACACTGAAGCTTTCTTT
TRBJ2-1	once	TRBD2	15	TRBV7-8	CASSWTPGLAEEQFF	TGTGCCAGCAGCTGGACACCGGGACTAGCTGAGGAGCAGTTCTTC
TRBJ2-2	-	TRBD2	14	TRBV7-3	CASSGGGATGELFF	TGTGCCAGCAGCGGCGGGGGGGCCACCGGGGAGCTGTTTTTT
TRBJ2-7	-	TRBD2	17	TRBV13	CASSPRTSGRILYEQYF	TGTGCCAGCAGCCCCAGGACTAGCGGAAGGATCCTCTACGAGCAGTACTTC
TRBJ1-1	-	-	12	TRBV9	CASSVEGRGAFF	TGTGCCAGCAGCGTAGAAGGGAGGGGAGCTTTCTTT